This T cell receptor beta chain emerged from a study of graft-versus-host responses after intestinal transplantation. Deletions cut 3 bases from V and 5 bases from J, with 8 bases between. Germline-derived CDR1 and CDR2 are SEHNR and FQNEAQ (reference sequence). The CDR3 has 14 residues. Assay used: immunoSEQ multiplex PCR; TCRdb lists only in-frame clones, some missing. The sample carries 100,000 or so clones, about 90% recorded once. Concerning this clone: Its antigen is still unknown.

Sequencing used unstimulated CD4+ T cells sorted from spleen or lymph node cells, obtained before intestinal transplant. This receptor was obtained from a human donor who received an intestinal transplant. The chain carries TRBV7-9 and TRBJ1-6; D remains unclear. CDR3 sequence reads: CASSLIQDNSPLHF. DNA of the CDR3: TGTGCCAGCAGCTTGATCCAGGATAATTCACCCCTCCACTTT.